These T cell receptor beta chains were read from a single sample in a study of blood T cell repertoires in COVID-19. Assay: immunoSEQ multiplex PCR; the TCRdb copy retains only in-frame clones and omits some. The profile shows some 220,000 clones, 70% to 90% of them singletons. The sequenced sample was peripheral blood. Source of these receptors: a man aged 45-60 years with acute or convalescent COVID-19. CDR3s include the opening cysteine and the closing phenylalanine or tryptophan.

V gene	CDR3 protein
TRBV27	CASSFYRDGEKLFF
TRBV4-1	CASSQVWRTSTDTQYF
TRBV5-1	CASSLNRDTEAFF
TRBV27	CASSSLGKGNEQYF
TRBV3-1/TRBV3-2	CASSQPLDYTGELFF
TRBV28	CASSGLRGGQFF
TRBV6-5	CASSRAYEQYF
TRBV11-3	CASSLAHGEAPYNEQFF
TRBV24-1	CATSPESGTGAGELFF
TRBV15	CATSRSGTGYGYTF
TRBV19	CASSANRGVNSPLHF
TRBV6-5	CASRRWANSNQPQHF
TRBV11-2	CASSLRQANTGELFF
TRBV5-1	CASSLEASRQETQYF
TRBV5-6	CASSPGLSYPTRQYF
TRBV11-2	CASSLYSANTGELFF
TRBV30	CAWSVLGTGGDEQYF
TRBV6-5	CASSYRGIDTEAFF
TRBV18	CASSPTANTEAFF
TRBV6-5	CASSYRDRGSYDTQYF
TRBV6-6	CASSYGTSNQPQHF
TRBV27	CASSFPLAAEQFF
TRBV6-5	CASKQNTEAFF
TRBV5-1	CASSLGTANTEAFF
TRBV10-3	CAISQPGQETQYF
TRBV11-3	CASSILAGTVEQYF
TRBV30	CAWVDRGYEQYF
TRBV7-3	CASSLTGAVLYF
TRBV25-1	CASSEGVRGNSPLHF
TRBV19	CASSITGVGETQYF
TRBV9	CASGGGITEAFF
TRBV19	CASSRLAGGPGEGYEQYF
TRBV19	CASSTLVESGELFF
TRBV5-6	CASKETARYNEQFF
TRBV30	CAWGAGGTQETQYF
TRBV7-2	CASSLFTTGQETQYF
TRBV5-4	CASSLASRAYEQYF
TRBV18	CASSLAGQGSQPQHF
TRBV11-2	CASSQTSGGSYEQYF
TRBV30	CAWTGDSNEQFF
TRBV18	CASSPLSRQGPNEKLFF